Below, 14 T cell receptor beta chains from the same sample are listed, as sequenced in a study of radiation and T cells in renal cell carcinoma. Time point here: blood 4 weeks post-SBRT, at nephrectomy. Sample treatment: 15 Gy SBRT to primary tumor, nephrectomy 4 weeks later. The data were produced by immunoSEQ multiplex PCR, yet TCRdb's version contains in-frame clones alone and is incomplete. The table has approximately 150,000 clones, approximately 86% seen once. The input for sequencing was blood, taken from a patient whose treatment included radiotherapy and nephrectomy. The receptor source for this set is a woman aged 45 to 65 with renal cell carcinoma.

The gene calls are TRBV6-5 and TRBJ2-1, with D unresolved. Germline CDR1 reads MNHEY; CDR2 reads SVGAGI. The CDR3 sequence is 14 residues long. The V end was cut by 0 bases, the J end by 6 bases, with 9 bases between. CDR3 region: CASSYSPSTNEQFF. CDR3 sequence (DNA): TGTGCCAGCAGTTACTCCCCGTCCACCAATGAGCAGTTCTTC.

The V and J genes are TRBV9 and TRBJ2-1; 15 bases are shared with TRBD2. Germline V gene data show CDR1 as SGDLS and CDR2 as YYNGEE. The length of the CDR3 is 17 residues. Germline trimming cut 0 bases from V and 4 bases from J; bases unmatched to any gene: 2. DNA of the CDR3: TGTGCCAGCAGCGTAGTGGGACTAGCGGGGGGATACAATGAGCAGTTCTTC. It is translated as CASSVVGLAGGYNEQFF.

The chain joins TRBV28 to TRBJ2-7, with TRBD1 identical over 7 bases. V lost 8 bases to trimming and J lost 0 bases; unmatched junction nucleotides: 10. The CDR3 loop spans 15 amino acids. CDR1 is MDHEN and CDR2 is SYDVKM in the germline V gene. CDR3 amino acids: CASSLPGQSSYEQYF. The CDR3 DNA reads TGTGCCAGCTCCCTCCCGGGACAGAGCTCCTACGAGCAGTACTTC.

J is TRBJ2-5 and V is TRBV27; D is possibly TRBD2 (5 bases). Trimming stripped 0 bases from V and 4 bases from J, with 18 bases between. CDR3 length equals 17 residues. Germline V gives CDR1 MNHEY, CDR2 SMNVEV (reference sequence). The CDR3 spells CASSLSWTHSEGETQYF. Here the CDR3 DNA reads TGTGCCAGCAGTTTATCTTGGACTCACTCAGAGGGAGAGACCCAGTACTTC.

The CDR3 reads CASSSGTPYEQYF. DNA of the CDR3: TGTGCCAGCAGCAGCGGGACACCTTACGAGCAGTACTTC. This sequence joins TRBV7-9 and TRBJ2-7, with D possibly being TRBD2 (7 bases). The V end lost 5 bases, the J end lost 4 bases, and 12 bases lay between the germline ends. The CDR3 length is 13 residues. Germline values: CDR1 SEHNR, CDR2 FQNEAQ (reference sequence).

About this clone: Within the sample, other DNA sequences also encode this same CDR3. This chain uses TRBV9 with TRBJ1-3; D call uncertain. The germline V gene encodes CDR1 SGDLS and CDR2 YYNGEE. The CDR3 totals 12 residues. Trimming took 6 bases from V and 0 from J, leaving 4 bases between them. The CDR3 reads CASKGSGNTIYF. The CDR3 region has the DNA TGTGCCAGCAAAGGCTCTGGAAACACCATATATTTT.

The chain recombines TRBV6-6 with TRBJ2-2; perhaps TRBD2 as D (6 bases). V was cut by 6 bases and J by 6 bases, with 14 bases left in between. Per germline, CDR1 MNHNY and CDR2 SVGAGI (reference sequence). The CDR3 is 14 residues long. CDR3 bases: TGTGCCAGCAGGGTCCCGGGAGTGGCCGGGGAGCTGTTTTTT. It encodes CASRVPGVAGELFF.

This sequence joins TRBV14 and TRBJ1-6; no firm D call. Trimming pared 4 bases from V and 0 bases from J, leaving 7 bases between. The length of the CDR3 is 15 residues. From germline, CDR1 is SGHDN and CDR2 FVKESK. CDR3 DNA: TGTGCCAGCAGCCCTCTTGCCTCCTATAATTCACCCCTCCACTTT. Amino acids: CASSPLASYNSPLHF.

The chain uses TRBV28 and TRBJ1-2; 8 bases align to TRBD1. With V trimmed by 4 bases and J by 3 bases, 4 bases remained unmatched. Per the germline V gene, CDR1 is MDHEN and CDR2 is SYDVKM. CDR3 length: 14 amino acids. The CDR3 bases are TGTGCCAGCAGTTCCGGGACAGGCGACTATGGCTACACCTTC. Its protein product is CASSSGTGDYGYTF.

The chain links TRBV11-2 to TRBJ1-1; the D gene is possibly TRBD1 (6 bases). Germline-derived CDR1 and CDR2 are SGHAT and FQNNGV. V dropped 3 bases and J dropped 0 bases, with 14 bases sitting between them. The CDR3 runs to 16 residues. CDR3 sequence reads: CASSFSLRGLNTEAFF. The CDR3 coding sequence is TGTGCCAGCAGCTTTAGCTTACGGGGGCTGAACACTGAAGCTTTCTTT. Full variable domain (missing parts from reference TRBV11-2 and TRBJ1-1): EAGVAQSPRYKIIEKRQSVAFWCNPISGHATLYWYQQILGQGPKLLIQFQNNGVVDDSQLPKDRFSAERLKGVDSTLKIQPAKLEDSAVYLCASSFSLRGLNTEAFFGQGTRLTVV.

V and J are TRBV9 and TRBJ2-5; D ambiguous. CDR3 size: 16 residues. Trimming removed 0 bases at V and 2 bases at J, with 14 bases between. Germline V gene data show CDR1 as SGDLS and CDR2 as YYNGEE. CDR3 in amino acids: CASSVGPSLRQETQYF. The CDR3 coding sequence is TGTGCCAGCAGCGTAGGGCCCAGCTTAAGACAAGAGACCCAGTACTTC.

The chain joins TRBV4-3 to TRBJ1-2, with 12 bases matching TRBD1. Germline V CDR1 and CDR2: LGHNA, YSLEER. V lost 3 bases and J lost 2; bases outside the gene matches: 4. The CDR3 spans 16 residues. The CDR3 protein is CASSHLGTGGNYGYTF. CDR3 coding DNA: TGCGCCAGCAGCCACTTAGGGACAGGGGGCAACTATGGCTACACCTTC.

J is TRBJ1-3 and V is TRBV7-9, with unresolved D. Germline V gives CDR1 SEHNR, CDR2 FQNEAQ (reference sequence). The CDR3 is 14 amino acids. Trimming removed 2 bases from V and 2 bases from J, with 7 bases in between. The DNA of the CDR3 is TGTGCCAGCAGCTTAAGCCTTACTGGAAACACCATATATTTT. This gives the protein CASSLSLTGNTIYF.

This clone was counted only a few times. The rearrangement links TRBV27 to TRBJ1-4; possibly TRBD1 for D (5 bases). Germline values: CDR1 MNHEY, CDR2 SMNVEV (reference sequence). The CDR3 loop spans 14 amino acids. The ends were cut back, 6 bases at V and 5 bases at J, with 13 bases in the middle. This CDR3 is CASSEGTVNEKLFF. The CDR3 DNA sequence: TGTGCCAGCAGCGAAGGGACGGTGAATGAAAAACTGTTTTTT.